These 32 T cell receptor beta chains were sequenced from one sample in a study of T cell responses to AZD1222 COVID-19 vaccine. Only in-frame clones appear in the TCRdb table, and some are missing; sequencing was by immunoSEQ multiplex PCR. The sample consists of 110,000 or so clones, 75% to 90% of them appearing once. Sequencing was performed on peripheral blood, taken 28 days after the second AZD1222 dose. The receptors derive from an adult who received the AZD1222 COVID-19 vaccine.

The chain recombines TRBV19 with TRBJ2-6, with 12 positions matching TRBD1. The CDR3 has 18 amino acids. From germline, CDR1 is LNHDA and CDR2 SQIVND (reference sequence). The V gene end was trimmed by 5 bases and the J gene end by 0 bases; junction bases not matched to a gene: 5. The CDR3: CASSPGTGGASGANVLTF. The DNA for the CDR3 is TGTGCCAGTAGTCCAGGGACAGGGGGCGCCTCTGGGGCCAACGTCCTGACTTTC.

The gene calls are TRBV5-1 and TRBJ2-3; D unclear. The CDR3 length is 15 residues. Germline loops: CDR1 SGHRS, CDR2 YFSETQ. V gave up 1 base and J gave up 6 bases, with 15 bases separating them. CDR3: CASSLSGLPSDTQYF. CDR3 coding DNA: TGCGCCAGCAGCTTGTCAGGTCTCCCGTCGGATACGCAGTATTTT.

This chain joins TRBV13 and TRBJ2-7; 12 nucleotides agree with TRBD2. The CDR3 extends over 17 amino acids. Germline CDR1 and CDR2: PRHDT and FYEKMQ (reference sequence). The V segment lost 5 bases and the J segment 0 bases; nucleotides outside the gene matches: 8. The CDR3 DNA follows: TGTGCCAGCAGCGAAATGGGACTAGCGGGTGCCTCCTACGAGCAGTACTTC. Its protein is CASSEMGLAGASYEQYF.

The rearrangement links TRBV7-9 to TRBJ1-1, with 7 bases identical to TRBD1. Germline V gene data show CDR1 as SEHNR and CDR2 as FQNEAQ (reference sequence). J gave up 3 bases and V 4 bases, and 2 bases lay outside the gene matches. The CDR3 has 13 residues. The CDR3 loop is CASSWTGYTEAFF. CDR3 DNA: TGTGCCAGCAGCTGGACAGGATACACTGAAGCTTTCTTT.

The V and J genes are TRBV19 and TRBJ1-6, with D possibly TRBD1 on 6 matching bases. Trimming pared 4 bases from V and 7 bases from J, leaving 8 bases between. The germline V gene has CDR1 LNHDA and CDR2 SQIVND (reference sequence). The CDR3 loop spans 13 amino acids. Here the CDR3 DNA reads TGTGCCAGTAGTAGTCAGGGGAATTCACCCCTCCACTTT. Amino acid sequence: CASSSQGNSPLHF. The entire variable domain, with the rest obtained from reference TRBV19 and TRBJ1-6, is as follows: DGGITQSPKYLFRKEGQNVTLSCEQNLNHDAMYWYRQDPGQGLRLIYYSQIVNDFQKGDIAEGYSVSREKKESFPLTVTSAQKNPTAFYLCASSSQGNSPLHFGNGTRLTVT.

The gene calls are TRBV7-2 and TRBJ2-7, with a weak D call TRBD1 (6 bases). CDR3 size: 16 residues. CDR1 and CDR2 from the germline V gene are SGHTA and FQGNSA. The V end was cut by 2 bases, the J end by 7 bases, with 21 bases between. The CDR3 DNA follows: TGTGCCAGCAGCTTAAGTGAGCTGGCAGGGGCGGGTGAGCAGTACTTC. It translates to CASSLSELAGAGEQYF.

V gene TRBV6-6 combines with J gene TRBJ2-7, with TRBD2 identical over 11 bases. The V gene end was trimmed by 8 bases and the J gene end by 7 bases; junction bases not matched to a gene: 7. The CDR3 contains 13 residues. The germline V gene has CDR1 MNHNY and CDR2 SVGAGI (reference sequence). As DNA, the CDR3 is TGTGCCAGCGAACTAGCGGGAGCGGGTGAGCAGTACTTC. Amino acids: CASELAGAGEQYF.

This chain links TRBV12-3 or TRBV12-4 with TRBJ2-1, with D hard to call. The CDR3 is 13 amino acids. Between the trimmed V and J ends, which lost 6 bases and 0 bases, there was a span of 6 bases. Here the CDR3 DNA reads TGTGCCAGCAGCCTCAGCTCCTACAATGAGCAGTTCTTC. Translation gives CASSLSSYNEQFF.

J is TRBJ2-1 and V is TRBV7-3; TRBD2 matches at 12 bases. The CDR3 consists of 17 residues. Germline trimming cut 4 bases from V and 0 bases from J; bases unmatched to any gene: 4. Germline values: CDR1 SGHTA, CDR2 FQGTGA. The CDR3 nucleotides are TGTGCCAGCAGCTCCCGGACTAGCGGGGTCTCCTACAATGAGCAGTTCTTC. Protein sequence: CASSSRTSGVSYNEQFF. Using reference TRBV7-3 and TRBJ2-1 for the parts outside the CDR3, the full variable domain is GAGVSQTPSNKVTEKGKYVELRCDPISGHTALYWYRQSLGQGPEFLIYFQGTGAADDSGLPNDRFFAVRPEGSVSTLKIQRTERGDSAVYLCASSSRTSGVSYNEQFFGPGTRLTVL.

Only one count was recorded for this clone. The V call is TRBV10-3, the J call TRBJ2-1; a weak D match, TRBD1 (5 bases). CDR3 length: 12 residues. Germline V gives CDR1 ENHRY, CDR2 SYGVKD. Trimming shortened V by 10 bases and J by 9 bases, and 16 bases separated the two germline ends. CDR3 protein: CATDSGLAEQFF. DNA for the CDR3: TGTGCCACCGACTCAGGGTTGGCTGAGCAGTTCTTC.

This clone was observed a handful of times. V gene TRBV28 combines with J gene TRBJ2-7; TRBD2 matches at 8 bases. CDR1 is MDHEN and CDR2 is SYDVKM in the germline V gene. V was clipped by 3 bases and J by 3 bases; unmatched bases: 7. The CDR3 totals 15 residues. The CDR3 region is CASSLSGGLNYEQYF. CDR3 in DNA: TGTGCCAGCAGTTTGTCGGGAGGGCTGAACTACGAGCAGTACTTC.

This sequence joins TRBV6-5 and TRBJ2-1, with D maybe TRBD1 (5 bases). CDR1 and CDR2 (germline): MNHEY, SVGAGI. Trimming removed 5 bases from V and 2 bases from J, with 13 bases in between. This CDR3 has 15 amino acids. The CDR3 loop is CASSIDSAAYNEQFF. For the CDR3, the DNA is TGTGCCAGCAGTATCGACAGCGCCGCCTACAATGAGCAGTTCTTC.

The chain couples TRBV5-1 to TRBJ2-2, with 8 positions matching TRBD1. The V and J ends lost 4 bases and 6 bases, in that order; junction bases with no gene match: 5. CDR1 is SGHRS and CDR2 is YFSETQ in the germline V gene. The CDR3 consists of 14 residues. The CDR3 loop is CASSGDRRPGELFF. For the CDR3, the DNA is TGCGCCAGCAGCGGGGACAGGAGACCCGGGGAGCTGTTTTTT.

The chain combines TRBV5-1 with TRBJ1-1, with D hard to call. Germline V lookup: CDR1 SGHRS, CDR2 YFSETQ. CDR3 length: 13 residues. V was clipped by 0 bases and J by 2 bases, with 5 bases between them. CDR3 DNA sequence: TGCGCCAGCAGCTTGGAAGCAAACACTGAAGCTTTCTTT. Protein sequence: CASSLEANTEAFF.

This clone was seen once. The chain joins TRBV19 to TRBJ2-3; 9 bases are shared with TRBD1. The V gene end was trimmed by 4 bases and the J gene end by 5 bases; junction bases not matched to a gene: 7. The CDR3 consists of 15 residues. Germline V gene sequence: CDR1 LNHDA, CDR2 SQIVND (reference sequence). CDR3 protein: CASSRDREGEDTQYF. DNA for the CDR3: TGTGCCAGTAGTAGGGACAGGGAAGGTGAAGATACGCAGTATTTT.

The chain couples TRBV14 to TRBJ1-1; perhaps TRBD1 as D (6 bases). The CDR3 spans 17 residues. CDR1 and CDR2 from the germline V gene are SGHDN and FVKESK. V was trimmed by 0 bases and J by 0 bases, leaving 14 bases between them. The DNA for the CDR3 is TGTGCCAGCAGCCAAGAAGGGCAGGGGCCCATGAACACTGAAGCTTTCTTT. This encodes CASSQEGQGPMNTEAFF.

V is TRBV5-1 and J is TRBJ2-5; 8 bases align to TRBD1. Germline V gene data show CDR1 as SGHRS and CDR2 as YFSETQ. The CDR3 sequence is 14 residues long. The V and J ends lost 4 bases and 2 bases, in that order; junction bases with no gene match: 4. CDR3 sequence (DNA): TGCGCCAGCAGCCCAGGACAGGGTCAAGAGACCCAGTACTTC. Translation gives CASSPGQGQETQYF.

This clone was counted once. This sequence joins TRBV6-4 and TRBJ2-3; tentatively, D is TRBD2 (6 bases). CDR3 length: 13 amino acids. CDR1 is MRHNA and CDR2 is SNTAGT in the germline V gene. The V and J ends lost 6 bases and 2 bases respectively, with 9 bases between them. As DNA, the CDR3 is TGTGCCAGCAGCGGGACTTTCACAGATACGCAGTATTTT. Residues: CASSGTFTDTQYF.

This sequence joins TRBV9 and TRBJ2-7; D gene ambiguous. V was clipped by 0 bases and J by 6 bases, with 13 bases between them. CDR3 length: 14 residues. From germline, CDR1 is SGDLS and CDR2 YYNGEE. The CDR3 sequence is CASSVGQVMGEQYF. The CDR3 DNA sequence: TGTGCCAGCAGCGTAGGGCAGGTTATGGGCGAGCAGTACTTC. Complete variable domain (other parts from reference TRBV9 and TRBJ2-7): DSGVTQTPKHLITATGQRVTLRCSPRSGDLSVYWYQQSLDQGLQFLIQYYNGEERAKGNILERFSAQQFPDLHSELNLSSLELGDSALYFCASSVGQVMGEQYFGPGTRLTVT.

CDR3: CASSPASGSSTDTQYF. The CDR3 nucleotides are TGCGCCAGCAGCCCAGCTAGCGGATCGAGCACAGATACGCAGTATTTT. The gene calls are TRBV5-1 and TRBJ2-3; TRBD2 agrees at 7 bases. The CDR3 loop spans 16 amino acids. Germline-derived CDR1 and CDR2 are SGHRS and YFSETQ. The V segment lost 4 bases and the J segment 0 bases; nucleotides outside the gene matches: 8. Combining the CDR3 with reference TRBV5-1 and TRBJ2-3 gives the whole variable domain KAGVTQTPRYLIKTRGQQVTLSCSPISGHRSVSWYQQTPGQGLQFLFEYFSETQRNKGNFPGRFSGRQFSNSRSEMNVSTLELGDSALYLCASSPASGSSTDTQYFGPGTRLTVL.

The chain employs TRBV28 and TRBJ1-2; a weak D match, TRBD1 (5 bases). Deletions cut 1 base from V and 3 bases from J, with 6 bases between. This CDR3 region has 13 residues. CDR1 MDHEN and CDR2 SYDVKM come from the germline V gene. This CDR3 reads CASSLSTDYGYTF. The CDR3 nucleotides are TGTGCCAGCAGTTTATCGACAGACTATGGCTACACCTTC.

In this sample, this clone turned up a few times. The chain has TRBV14 and TRBJ1-1; D gene ambiguous. This CDR3 region has 13 residues. Per germline, CDR1 SGHDN and CDR2 FVKESK. The V gene lost 0 bases and the J gene lost 1 base, with 3 bases spanning the gap. The CDR3 region has the DNA TGTGCCAGCAGCCAAGACAGGAACACTGAAGCTTTCTTT. This translates into CASSQDRNTEAFF.

The DNA for the CDR3 is TGTGCCAGCAGCGCAATGTCCCGCCGCGGGGATACGCAGTATTTT. It translates to CASSAMSRRGDTQYF. The chain links TRBV7-2 to TRBJ2-3, with a weak D call TRBD2 (5 bases). Germline CDR1 is SGHTA and CDR2 is FQGNSA. V lost 5 bases to trimming and J lost 6 bases, with 18 bases between them. This CDR3 has 15 amino acids.

The rearrangement links TRBV19 to TRBJ2-2, with TRBD1 matching over 7 bases. Unmatched junction bases numbered 5, after V lost 7 bases and J lost 0 bases. Germline values: CDR1 LNHDA, CDR2 SQIVND (reference sequence). The length of the CDR3 is 15 residues. The CDR3 loop reads CASKRDRTNTGELFF. The CDR3, as DNA: TGTGCCAGTAAGAGGGACAGAACGAACACCGGGGAGCTGTTTTTT. Drawing the rest from reference TRBV19 and TRBJ2-2, the complete variable domain is DGGITQSPKYLFRKEGQNVTLSCEQNLNHDAMYWYRQDPGQGLRLIYYSQIVNDFQKGDIAEGYSVSREKKESFPLTVTSAQKNPTAFYLCASKRDRTNTGELFFGEGSRLTVL.

The chain combines TRBV6-5 with TRBJ1-6, with D possibly matching TRBD1 (6 bases). Per the germline V gene, CDR1 is MNHEY and CDR2 is SVGAGI. The CDR3 is 13 amino acids. Deletions cut 6 bases from V and 7 bases from J, with 10 bases between. CDR3 nucleotides: TGTGCCAGCAGATTAACAGGGAATTCACCCCTCCACTTT. It translates to CASRLTGNSPLHF.

The chain recombines TRBV2 with TRBJ2-6; TRBD1 matches at 10 bases. The CDR3 extends over 19 amino acids. Germline CDR1 reads SNHLY; CDR2 reads FYNNEI. The V and J ends lost 1 base and 0 bases, in that order; junction bases with no gene match: 6. The CDR3 protein is CASSEGGTGAASGANVLTF. In nucleotides, the CDR3 is TGTGCCAGCAGTGAAGGGGGGACAGGGGCGGCCTCTGGGGCCAACGTCCTGACTTTC.

The V and J genes are TRBV27 and TRBJ1-2; D is undetermined. V was shortened by 2 bases and J by 7 bases, with 11 bases between the two germline ends. Germline CDR1 and CDR2: MNHEY and SMNVEV (reference sequence). The CDR3 has 13 amino acids. CDR3 nucleotides: TGTGCCAGCAGTTTACTGTCGGGGTTTGGCTACACCTTC. The encoded protein is CASSLLSGFGYTF.

The J gene is TRBJ1-1, the V gene TRBV18; TRBD1 is a possible D gene (6 bases). CDR3 length: 15 amino acids. V lost 3 bases and J lost 1, with 12 bases in between. Germline CDR1 KGHSH, CDR2 LQKENI. CDR3 sequence reads: CASSPSRDTNTEAFF. The DNA of the CDR3 is TGTGCCAGCTCACCGTCCCGGGACACGAACACTGAAGCTTTCTTT.

The genes are TRBV19 and TRBJ2-3; D may correspond to TRBD1 or TRBD2 (6 bases each). From germline, CDR1 is LNHDA and CDR2 SQIVND (reference sequence). V lost 3 bases to trimming and J lost 5 bases, with 18 bases between them. The CDR3 is made up of 16 amino acids. CDR3 loop: CASSILTGPGGDTQYF. For the CDR3, the DNA is TGTGCCAGTAGTATCCTGACAGGCCCCGGGGGAGATACGCAGTATTTT.

This rearrangement joins TRBV19 to TRBJ2-2, with 9 positions matching TRBD1. J was trimmed by 5 bases and V by 6 bases; bases with no gene match: 7. In germline, CDR1 is LNHDA, CDR2 SQIVND (reference sequence). The CDR3 totals 15 residues. CDR3 DNA: TGTGCCAGTAGAGAGACAGGGGGAATAACCGGGGAGCTGTTTTTT. Protein: CASRETGGITGELFF.

J is TRBJ1-2 and V is TRBV7-2; D is ambiguous. CDR3 length equals 12 residues. V lost 4 bases, J lost 7 bases, and 10 bases lay in between. Germline assignment: CDR1 SGHTA and CDR2 FQGNSA. CDR3 nucleotide sequence: TGTGCCAGCAGCTACCCGGGAGTTGGCTACACCTTC. This encodes CASSYPGVGYTF.

The chain is built from TRBV3-1 (or the pseudogene TRBV3-2) and TRBJ2-3; D ambiguous. The germline V gene encodes CDR1 LGHDT and CDR2 YNNKEL (reference sequence). There are 14 residues in the CDR3. Trimming took 1 base from V and 1 from J, leaving 6 bases between them. The CDR3 loop reads CASSQAPGTDTQYF. CDR3 nucleotides: TGTGCCAGCAGCCAAGCCCCAGGCACAGATACGCAGTATTTT.